This T cell receptor beta chain was sequenced during a study of blood T cell repertoires in COVID-19 (dated by TCRdb to the early 2020s). In terms of the full investigation: The collaborator samples originated in the United States, Italy and Spain and spanned the acute and convalescent phases of COVID-19. Subjects who had been exposed to COVID-19, were actively infected with it, or had recovered from it provided the deeply sampled blood TCRbeta repertoires that made up the dataset. The samples were drawn from two sources: the first 160 participants of the ongoing ImmuneRACE study, and some 1,300 subjects contributed by 6 global collaborators. Sample metadata almost always included a de-identified subject ID, COVID-19 status, age in years and sex. The material from the prospective study consisted of cDNA or gDNA derived from T cells, B-cell-depleted T cells, or PBMCs. The repertoires were made available in a free public database intended to serve as a resource for research on the immune response to SARS-CoV-2. Where available, HLA class I and class II types were taken from metadata supplied by the sample provider and were not determined by assay-based typing.

The full study reports these points: The quantity of clinical and demographic metadata differed by source and by participant and was supplied without curation.

The immunoSEQ Assay, a bias-controlled multiplex PCR, was used to amplify TCRbeta CDR3 regions from genomic DNA. As for how the authors treated the data: Within the assay, amplification of reference gene primers was used to estimate how many nucleated cells each sample contained. To quantify the absolute abundance of each unique TCRbeta CDR3 rearrangement, sequence reads were collapsed and filtered. Productive Simpson clonality was computed per sample as the square root of Simpson's diversity index over productive rearrangements. Drawn from immuneACCESS, this table holds only the in-frame rearrangements with V and J called that TCRdb kept. Clones are partly lost; checked studies trace under half to an unresolved V gene and leave the rest unexplained. That table furnishes V, J and clone size, whereas the DNA furnished D and trimming. The sample data list roughly 82,000 clones, and about 83% of these were observed just once. The top ten constitute 17% of the sample.

Each collaborating institution followed its own protocols to collect whole blood in K2EDTA tubes. For TCRbeta analysis, collaborators shipped samples as frozen whole blood, isolated PBMCs, or DNA extracted from either of those sample types. Points on this clone: Its cognate antigen has yet to be identified. Within one base of it there is no much larger clone, and no base qualities were kept.

Unmatched junction bases come to 14, with V trimmed by 0 bases and J by 6 bases. Sequences SGDLS (CDR1) and YYNGEE (CDR2) are obtained from the germline V gene. Including the terminal cysteine and phenylalanine, the CDR3 comprises 18 residues. Only the CDR3 DNA stays, 54 bases, in frame from base 1. The rearranged chain carries TRBV9 and TRBJ2-2, with 7 bases matching TRBD1. The sequencing input was peripheral blood. The receptor comes from a woman between 55 and 75 years old with acute or convalescent COVID-19. The CDR3: CASSVGPETGYDSGELFF. In nucleotides, the sequence is TGTGCCAGCAGCGTAGGACCTGAGACAGGGTACGACTCCGGGGAGCTGTTTTTT.